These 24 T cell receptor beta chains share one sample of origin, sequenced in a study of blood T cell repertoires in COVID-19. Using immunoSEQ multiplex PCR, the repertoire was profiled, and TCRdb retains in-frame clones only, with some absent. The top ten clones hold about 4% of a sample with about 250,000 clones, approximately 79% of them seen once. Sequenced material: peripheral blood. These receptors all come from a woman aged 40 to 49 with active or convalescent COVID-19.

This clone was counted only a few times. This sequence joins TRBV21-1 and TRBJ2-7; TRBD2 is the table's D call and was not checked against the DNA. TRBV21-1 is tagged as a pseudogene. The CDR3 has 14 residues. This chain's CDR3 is CASSSLGLAGEILV. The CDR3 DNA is TGTGCCAGCAGCTCCCTCGGACTAGCGGGGGAGATTTTAGTC.

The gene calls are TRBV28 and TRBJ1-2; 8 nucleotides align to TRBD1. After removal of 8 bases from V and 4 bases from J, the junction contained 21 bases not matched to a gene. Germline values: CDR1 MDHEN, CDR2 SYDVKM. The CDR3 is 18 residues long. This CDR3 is CASVSPTPFRGRGYGYTF. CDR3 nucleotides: TGTGCCAGCGTTTCCCCCACCCCCTTCAGGGGGCGGGGCTATGGCTACACCTTC.

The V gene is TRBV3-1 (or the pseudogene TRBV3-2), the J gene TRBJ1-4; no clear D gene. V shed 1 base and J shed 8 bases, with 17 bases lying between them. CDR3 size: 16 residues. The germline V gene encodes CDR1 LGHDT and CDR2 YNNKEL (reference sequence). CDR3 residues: CASSQAPLFAKEKLFF. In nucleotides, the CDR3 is TGTGCCAGCAGCCAAGCCCCCCTTTTTGCGAAGGAAAAACTGTTTTTT.

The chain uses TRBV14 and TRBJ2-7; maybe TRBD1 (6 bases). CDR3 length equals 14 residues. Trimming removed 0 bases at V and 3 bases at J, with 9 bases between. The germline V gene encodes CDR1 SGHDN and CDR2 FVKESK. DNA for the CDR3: TGTGCCAGCAGCCAAGAAAGGACAGACTACGAGCAGTACGTC. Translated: CASSQERTDYEQYV.

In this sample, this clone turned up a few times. The CDR3 reads CASLNWGHDDEQFF. CDR3 DNA: TGTGCTTCATTAAATTGGGGGCATGACGATGAGCAGTTCTTC. This chain connects TRBV12-5 to TRBJ2-1; possibly TRBD1 for D (6 bases). The V end lost 11 bases, the J end lost 8 bases, and 22 bases lay between the germline ends. The CDR3 has 14 amino acids. Looked up from germline, CDR1 is LGHNT and CDR2 is FRNRAP. Drawing the rest from reference TRBV12-5 and TRBJ2-1, the complete variable domain is DARVTQTPRHKVTEMGQEVTMRCQPILGHNTVFWYRQTMMQGLELLAYFRNRAPLDDSGMPKDRFSAEMPDATLATLKIQPSEPRDSAVYFCASLNWGHDDEQFFGPGTRLTVL.

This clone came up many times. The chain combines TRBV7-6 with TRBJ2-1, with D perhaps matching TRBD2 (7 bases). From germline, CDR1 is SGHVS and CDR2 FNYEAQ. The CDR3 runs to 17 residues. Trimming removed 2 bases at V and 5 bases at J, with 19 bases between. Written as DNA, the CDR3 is TGTGCCAGCAGCTTAAGTGTTCGAGCGGGGACAAACAATGAGCAGTTCTTC. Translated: CASSLSVRAGTNNEQFF.

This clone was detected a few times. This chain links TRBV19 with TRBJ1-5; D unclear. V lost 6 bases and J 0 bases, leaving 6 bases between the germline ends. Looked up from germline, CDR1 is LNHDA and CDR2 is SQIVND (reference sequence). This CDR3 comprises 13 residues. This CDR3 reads CASSQYSNQPQHF. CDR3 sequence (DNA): TGTGCCAGTAGCCAGTATAGCAATCAGCCCCAGCATTTT.

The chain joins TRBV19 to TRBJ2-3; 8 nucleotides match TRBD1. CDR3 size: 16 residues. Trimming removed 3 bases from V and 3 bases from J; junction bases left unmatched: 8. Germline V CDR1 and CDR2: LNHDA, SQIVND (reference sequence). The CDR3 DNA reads TGTGCCAGTAGTATTCGCAGGGGGCTGCAAACAGATACGCAGTATTTT. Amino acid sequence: CASSIRRGLQTDTQYF.

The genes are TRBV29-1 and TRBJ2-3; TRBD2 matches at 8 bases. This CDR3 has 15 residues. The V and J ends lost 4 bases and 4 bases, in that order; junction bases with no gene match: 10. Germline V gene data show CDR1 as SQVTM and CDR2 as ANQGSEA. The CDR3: CSVGRRGGRADTQYF. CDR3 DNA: TGCAGCGTTGGGCGTCGGGGGGGCCGGGCAGATACGCAGTATTTT.

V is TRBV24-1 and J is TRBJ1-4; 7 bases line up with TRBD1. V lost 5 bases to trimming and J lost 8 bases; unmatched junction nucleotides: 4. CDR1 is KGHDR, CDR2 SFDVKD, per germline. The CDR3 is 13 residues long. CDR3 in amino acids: CATSGDSREKLFF. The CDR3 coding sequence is TGTGCCACCAGTGGGGACAGTCGCGAAAAACTGTTTTTT.

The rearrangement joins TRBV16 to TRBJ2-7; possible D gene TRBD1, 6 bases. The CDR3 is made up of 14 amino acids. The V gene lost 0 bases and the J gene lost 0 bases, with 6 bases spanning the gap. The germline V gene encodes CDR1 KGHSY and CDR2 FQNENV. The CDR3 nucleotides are TGTGCCAGCAGCCAATCGGGGGCCTCCTACGAGCAGTACGTC. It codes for CASSQSGASYEQYV.

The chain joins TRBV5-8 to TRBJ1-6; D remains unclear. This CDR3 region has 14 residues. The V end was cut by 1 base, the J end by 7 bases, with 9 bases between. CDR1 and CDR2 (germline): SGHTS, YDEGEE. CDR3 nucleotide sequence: TGTGCCAGCAGCTTGTCCGGGAGGAATTCACCCCTCCACTTT. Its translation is CASSLSGRNSPLHF.

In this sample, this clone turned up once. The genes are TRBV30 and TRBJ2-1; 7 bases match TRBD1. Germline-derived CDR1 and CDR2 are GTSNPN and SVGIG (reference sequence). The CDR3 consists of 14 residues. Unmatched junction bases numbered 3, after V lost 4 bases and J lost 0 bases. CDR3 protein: CAWTRDSSYNEQFF. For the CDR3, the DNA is TGTGCCTGGACCCGGGACAGCTCCTACAATGAGCAGTTCTTC.

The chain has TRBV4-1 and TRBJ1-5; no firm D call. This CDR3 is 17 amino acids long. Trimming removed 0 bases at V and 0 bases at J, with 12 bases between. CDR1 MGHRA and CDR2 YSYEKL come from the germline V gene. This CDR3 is CASSQERADYSNQPQHF. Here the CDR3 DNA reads TGCGCCAGCAGCCAAGAGCGGGCAGACTATAGCAATCAGCCCCAGCATTTT.

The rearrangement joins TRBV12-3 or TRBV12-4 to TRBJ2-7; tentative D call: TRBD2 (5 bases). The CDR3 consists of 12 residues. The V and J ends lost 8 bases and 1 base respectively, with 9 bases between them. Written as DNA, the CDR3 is TGTGCCAGCGGACCGGGGTCCTACGAGCAGTACTTC. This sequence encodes CASGPGSYEQYF.

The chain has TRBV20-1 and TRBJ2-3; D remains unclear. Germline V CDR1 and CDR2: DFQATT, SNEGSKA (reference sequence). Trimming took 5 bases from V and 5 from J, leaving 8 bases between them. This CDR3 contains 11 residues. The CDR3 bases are TGCAGTGCTGTTTTTCAAGATACGCAGTATTTT. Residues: CSAVFQDTQYF.

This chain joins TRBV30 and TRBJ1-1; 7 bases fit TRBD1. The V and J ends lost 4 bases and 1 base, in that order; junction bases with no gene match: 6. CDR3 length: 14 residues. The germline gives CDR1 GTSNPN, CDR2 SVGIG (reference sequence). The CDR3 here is CAWNARGRNTEAFF. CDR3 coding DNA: TGTGCCTGGAATGCCAGGGGGAGGAACACTGAAGCTTTCTTT.

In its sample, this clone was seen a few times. In DNA form, the CDR3 reads TGTGCCAGCAGCTTAGACAGGAACACCGGGGAGCTGTTTTTT. Protein sequence: CASSLDRNTGELFF. The chain is built from TRBV11-2 and TRBJ2-2; D call uncertain. Deletions cut 0 bases from V and 1 base from J, with 3 bases between. From germline, CDR1 is SGHAT and CDR2 FQNNGV. This CDR3 is 14 amino acids long.

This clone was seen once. Written as DNA, the CDR3 is TGTGCCAGCACCCTGGGGGGGAATAATGAGCAGTTCTTC. Protein product: CASTLGGNNEQFF. This rearrangement joins TRBV12-3 or TRBV12-4 to TRBJ2-1; TRBD2 aligns across 7 bases. The CDR3 contains 13 residues. With 7 bases clipped from V and 7 bases from J, the junction kept 7 bases outside the gene matches.

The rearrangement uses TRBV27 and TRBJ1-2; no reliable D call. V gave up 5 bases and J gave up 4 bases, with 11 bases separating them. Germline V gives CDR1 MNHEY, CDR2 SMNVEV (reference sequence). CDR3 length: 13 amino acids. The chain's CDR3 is CASSLALGYGYTF. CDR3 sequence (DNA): TGTGCCAGCAGTCTAGCCCTGGGCTATGGCTACACCTTC.

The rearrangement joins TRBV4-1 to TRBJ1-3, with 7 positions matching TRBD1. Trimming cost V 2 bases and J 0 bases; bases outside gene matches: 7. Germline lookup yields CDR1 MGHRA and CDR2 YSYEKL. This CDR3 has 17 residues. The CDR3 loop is CASSQPRQGLSGNTIYF. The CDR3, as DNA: TGCGCCAGCAGCCAACCAAGACAGGGCCTCTCTGGAAACACCATATATTTT.

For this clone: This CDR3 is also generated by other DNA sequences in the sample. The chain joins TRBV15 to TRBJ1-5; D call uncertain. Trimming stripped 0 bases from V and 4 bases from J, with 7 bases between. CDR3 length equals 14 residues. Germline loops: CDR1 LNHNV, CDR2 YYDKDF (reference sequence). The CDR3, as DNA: TGTGCCACCAGCAGAGATCGGGGAAATCAGCCCCAGCATTTT. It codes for CATSRDRGNQPQHF.

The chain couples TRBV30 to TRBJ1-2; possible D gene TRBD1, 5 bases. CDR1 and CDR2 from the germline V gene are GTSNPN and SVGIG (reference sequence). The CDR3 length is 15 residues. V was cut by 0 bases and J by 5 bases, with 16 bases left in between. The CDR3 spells CAWSVTVSSPYGYTF. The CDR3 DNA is TGTGCCTGGAGTGTGACAGTCTCCTCTCCTTATGGCTACACCTTC.

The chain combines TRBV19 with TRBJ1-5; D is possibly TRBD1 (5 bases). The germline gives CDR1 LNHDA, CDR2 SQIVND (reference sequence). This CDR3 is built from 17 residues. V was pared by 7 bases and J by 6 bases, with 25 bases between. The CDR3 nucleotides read TGTGCCAGTACCCTGTCCGGGGGGGGATCATATTTTCAGCCCCAGCATTTT. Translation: CASTLSGGGSYFQPQHF.